Below, one TCR beta chain is given with its context. These data are taken from a study of blood T cell repertoires in COVID-19. The wider study: Spain, Italy and the United States supplied samples that represented acute and convalescent COVID-19. Sources were T cells, B-cell-depleted T cells, or PBMCs; the material itself was cDNA or gDNA.

In terms of age and location, participants ranged from roughly 18 to 90 years and lived in about two dozen US areas. The length of the CDR3 is 12 residues. Between the trimmed V and J ends, which lost 4 bases and 3 bases, there was a span of 8 bases. Per germline, CDR1 SGHDT and CDR2 YYEEEE. In the authors' workflow: It was from reference gene primer amplification that nucleated cell counts were estimated. Sequencing was performed with immunoSEQ multiplex PCR; in TCRdb, only in-frame clones are kept and a portion is missing. V, J and clone size derive from that table, while D and trimming were established from the DNA sequence. This sample has 250,000 or so clones, with less than 95% found just once.

The chain recombines TRBV5-6 with TRBJ2-7; TRBD1 is a possible D gene (5 bases). The receptor was derived from a man aged 35-49 years who had been exposed to COVID-19. The sequenced sample was PBMCs or T cells enriched from blood (not recorded which). CDR3 DNA sequence: TGTGCCAGCAGCAGGGGAAACTACGAGCAGTACTTC. Its translation: CASSRGNYEQYF. Full variable domain (outside the CDR3, taken from reference TRBV5-6 and TRBJ2-7): DAGVTQSPTHLIKTRGQQVTLRCSPKSGHDTVSWYQQALGQGPQFIFQYYEEEERQRGNFPDRFSGHQFPNYSSELNVNALLLGDSALYLCASSRGNYEQYFGPGTRLTVT.